The next 30 T cell receptor beta chains were all read from a single sample in a study of post-analysis software for immune sequencing data. Study-level results: Several TRBV segments (TRBV5-6, TRBV5-1 and TRBV20-1 among them) occurred more frequently in patients than in controls.

For these receptors, no antigen is known. Tagging with unique molecular identifiers was a feature of the TCR beta cDNA libraries. Using its own MiXCR run on the PCR reads, TCRdb lists one record per CDR3 protein. The repertoire consists of more than 450,000 distinct CDR3 sequences, with roughly two fifths occurring once and the leading ten covering more than 1.5%. The sequenced sample consisted of blood. The receptors derive from a girl aged 10-17 years with multiple sclerosis.

The gene calls are TRBV5-1 and TRBJ2-7; TRBD2 matches 7 bases. Looked up from germline, CDR1 is SGHRS and CDR2 is YFSETQ. Germline trimming cut 3 bases from V and 2 bases from J; bases unmatched to any gene: 5. The CDR3 length is 14 residues. The CDR3 DNA is TGCGCCAGCAGCTGGCAGCGGGAAACCTACGAGCAGTACTTC. It specifies CASSWQRETYEQYF.

This clonotype appeared a few times. The gene calls are TRBV12-3 or TRBV12-4 and TRBJ2-5; D is ambiguous. The CDR3 is made up of 15 amino acids. Trimming took off 1 base at V and 5 bases at J, with 14 bases between the two ends. CDR3 sequence: CASSLGVGSGETQYF. In DNA, the CDR3 is TGTGCCAGCAGTTTAGGCGTTGGAAGTGGGGAGACCCAGTACTTC.

The chain employs TRBV12-3 or TRBV12-4 and TRBJ2-3; D possibly corresponds to TRBD1 (6 bases). Trimming stripped 4 bases from V and 8 bases from J, with 22 bases between. The CDR3 consists of 16 residues. CDR3 nucleotides: TGTGCCAGCAGTTGGGGGAGTGGGACATTCCAGCCTACGCAGTATTTT. This gives the protein CASSWGSGTFQPTQYF.

V is TRBV9 and J is TRBJ1-2; TRBD1 is a possible D gene (6 bases). Germline V CDR1 and CDR2: SGDLS, YYNGEE. The length of the CDR3 is 17 residues. The ends were cut back, 4 bases at V and 0 bases at J, with 19 bases in the middle. CDR3: CASSKAVTGGPNYGYTF. The CDR3 nucleotides are TGTGCCAGCAGCAAAGCTGTGACAGGTGGACCTAACTATGGCTACACCTTC.

This chain connects TRBV12-3 or TRBV12-4 to TRBJ1-1; D gene ambiguous. Trimming took 4 bases from V and 0 from J, leaving 9 bases between them. CDR3 length: 14 amino acids. The CDR3 nucleotides are TGTGCCAGCAGTTCGGCAGACATGAACACTGAAGCTTTCTTT. This gives the protein CASSSADMNTEAFF.

The J gene is TRBJ2-1, the V gene TRBV6-5; D unresolved. The V gene lost 3 bases and the J gene lost 2 bases, with 8 bases spanning the gap. The CDR3 covers 14 residues. The germline gives CDR1 MNHEY, CDR2 SVGAGI. In DNA, the CDR3 is TGTGCCAGCAGTTATGCTCACGCCTACAATGAGCAGTTCTTC. Protein sequence: CASSYAHAYNEQFF.

This clonotype was counted a few times. The CDR3 region is CAIRRTSGGANEQFF. The CDR3 DNA sequence: TGTGCCATCAGGCGCACTAGCGGGGGGGCGAATGAGCAGTTCTTC. The chain is built from TRBV10-3 and TRBJ2-1; TRBD2 matches 13 bases. The CDR3 is 15 amino acids. The germline V gene has CDR1 ENHRY and CDR2 SYGVKD. V lost 6 bases to trimming and J lost 7 bases; unmatched junction nucleotides: 6.

This clonotype showed up just a few times. The chain combines TRBV6-5 with TRBJ2-3; D may be TRBD2 (5 bases). V was pared by 0 bases and J by 3 bases, with 16 bases between. The CDR3 covers 17 residues. Germline loops: CDR1 MNHEY, CDR2 SVGAGI. CDR3 DNA sequence: TGTGCCAGCAGTTACTCGAGTTGGCTAGCCGGGACAGATACGCAGTATTTT. Translation gives CASSYSSWLAGTDTQYF.

This clonotype was seen only a few times. The rearrangement uses TRBV6-6 and TRBJ2-5; D is undetermined. Germline V gene lookup returns CDR1 MNHNY and CDR2 SVGAGI (reference sequence). The CDR3 is 13 amino acids. Trimming removed 7 bases from V and 2 bases from J, with 11 bases in between. CDR3 DNA sequence: TGTGCCAGCACCGACGGCCCTCAAGAGACCCAGTACTTC. Translated: CASTDGPQETQYF.

The V gene is TRBV12-3 or TRBV12-4, the J gene TRBJ2-3; D is possibly TRBD2 (6 bases). CDR3 size: 14 residues. The V gene lost 2 bases and the J gene lost 5 bases, with 11 bases spanning the gap. The CDR3 reads CASSLLGRGDTQYF. CDR3 coding DNA: TGTGCCAGCAGTTTATTGGGGCGGGGAGATACGCAGTATTTT.

This clonotype was counted between two and nine times. The V and J genes are TRBV24-1 and TRBJ2-5; D gene uncertain. Deletions cut 3 bases from V and 6 bases from J, with 10 bases between. Germline V CDR1 and CDR2: KGHDR, SFDVKD. This CDR3 is 13 amino acids long. CDR3 bases: TGTGCCACCAGTGATCCGAATAGTAAGACCCAGTACTTC. This translates into CATSDPNSKTQYF.

The chain combines TRBV5-1 with TRBJ2-5, with 7 bases fitting TRBD1. Germline V gene data show CDR1 as SGHRS and CDR2 as YFSETQ. Unmatched junction bases numbered 2, after V lost 0 bases and J lost 12 bases. The CDR3 spans 11 residues. As DNA, the CDR3 is TGCGCCAGCAGCTTGGACAGGGGAAAGTACTTC. This translates into CASSLDRGKYF.

The chain couples TRBV20-1 to TRBJ2-5; 8 bases are a match to TRBD2. This CDR3 contains 15 residues. The J segment lost 1 base and the V segment lost 4 bases, leaving 8 bases of the junction unmatched. Germline V lookup: CDR1 DFQATT, CDR2 SNEGSKA (reference sequence). CDR3 DNA: TGCAGTGCTACCCTACCGGGACTAGTCCAAGAGACCCAGTACTTC. This translates into CSATLPGLVQETQYF.

The chain links TRBV9 to TRBJ1-2; D gene ambiguous. The CDR3 consists of 13 residues. In germline, CDR1 is SGDLS, CDR2 YYNGEE. The ends were cut back, 0 bases at V and 4 bases at J, with 7 bases in the middle. The DNA for the CDR3 is TGTGCCAGCAGCGTAGGGCCAGCCTATGGCTACACCTTC. Translation gives CASSVGPAYGYTF. The full variable domain, rest sourced from reference TRBV9 and TRBJ1-2, is DSGVTQTPKHLITATGQRVTLRCSPRSGDLSVYWYQQSLDQGLQFLIQYYNGEERAKGNILERFSAQQFPDLHSELNLSSLELGDSALYFCASSVGPAYGYTFGSGTRLTVV.

The rearrangement uses TRBV4-2 and TRBJ2-1; no clear D. Germline CDR1 LGHNA, CDR2 YNFKEQ. V dropped 1 base and J dropped 1 base, with 8 bases sitting between them. This CDR3 spans 15 amino acids. The CDR3 is CASSQVEVSYNEQFF. The CDR3 nucleotides are TGTGCCAGCAGCCAAGTCGAGGTTTCCTACAATGAGCAGTTCTTC.

The chain employs TRBV20-1 and TRBJ2-3; the D is unclear. Trimming left V 1 base short and J 1 base short, with 6 bases between. Looked up from germline, CDR1 is DFQATT and CDR2 is SNEGSKA (reference sequence). The CDR3 has 13 residues. CDR3 loop: CSARGAGTDTQYF. CDR3 coding DNA: TGCAGTGCTAGAGGGGCGGGCACAGATACGCAGTATTTT.

V and J are TRBV3-1 and TRBJ1-2; D is perhaps TRBD1 (5 bases). The CDR3 totals 14 residues. Germline V gene sequence: CDR1 LGHDT, CDR2 YNNKEL (reference sequence). V was pared by 4 bases and J by 4 bases, with 13 bases between. The CDR3 sequence is CASSRGEGSYGYTF. DNA of the CDR3: TGTGCCAGCAGCCGCGGCGAGGGGTCCTATGGCTACACCTTC.

This clonotype was detected only a few times. The rearrangement links TRBV12-3 or TRBV12-4 to TRBJ2-1; D might be TRBD2 (5 bases). The CDR3 has 12 amino acids. Trimming shortened V by 4 bases and J by 9 bases, and 10 bases separated the two germline ends. For the CDR3, the DNA is TGTGCCAGCAGTTCAAACCGGGGTGAGCAGTTCTTC. Translation gives CASSSNRGEQFF.

This clonotype was observed a few times. This sequence joins TRBV29-1 and TRBJ2-7; D call uncertain. There are 13 residues in the CDR3. Germline V gives CDR1 SQVTM, CDR2 ANQGSEA. The V gene lost 3 bases and the J gene lost 3 bases, with 12 bases spanning the gap. In DNA, the CDR3 is TGCAGCGTTGAGGACCTGTCCCGCTACGAGCAGTACTTC. Amino acid sequence: CSVEDLSRYEQYF.

The rearrangement joins TRBV12-3 or TRBV12-4 to TRBJ2-7; 10 bases map to TRBD1. This CDR3 is built from 15 residues. The V gene end was trimmed by 5 bases and the J gene end by 7 bases; junction bases not matched to a gene: 11. DNA of the CDR3: TGTGCCAGCAGTCCGGGACAGGGGAAGGGCGATGAGCAGTACTTC. Protein: CASSPGQGKGDEQYF.

The chain employs TRBV29-1 and TRBJ1-2, with 9 bases matching TRBD1. Looked up from germline, CDR1 is SQVTM and CDR2 is ANQGSEA. V lost 7 bases and J lost 6; bases outside the gene matches: 3. The CDR3 runs to 11 residues. For the CDR3, the DNA is TGCAGCGGGTGGACAGGGGATGGCTACACCTTC. It codes for CSGWTGDGYTF.

V gene TRBV15 combines with J gene TRBJ2-5; TRBD1 matches 8 bases. This CDR3 has 15 residues. Germline CDR1 reads LNHNV; CDR2 reads YYDKDF (reference sequence). Trimming took 0 bases from V and 4 from J; bases not matched to a gene: 4. DNA of the CDR3: TGTGCCACCAGCAGAGAGGTAACAGGGGGAGAGACCCAGTACTTC. This codes for CATSREVTGGETQYF.

This clonotype is a singleton in its sample. This chain connects TRBV5-1 to TRBJ1-1, with D perhaps matching TRBD1 (5 bases). Trimming cost V 4 bases and J 3 bases, with 19 bases left between them. This CDR3 has 16 amino acids. Germline values: CDR1 SGHRS, CDR2 YFSETQ. Written as DNA, the CDR3 is TGCGCCAGCAGCCCGGGGTCAGGGAGAAGCTACACTGAAGCTTTCTTT. Translation gives CASSPGSGRSYTEAFF.

A note on this clonotype: One junction end disagrees with the germline gene, perhaps due to a read error. The chain couples TRBV5-1 to TRBJ2-1; TRBD1 might be the D (5 bases). Germline V gene lookup returns CDR1 SGHRS and CDR2 YFSETQ. The CDR3 loop spans 15 amino acids. The CDR3 DNA follows: TGCGCCAGCAGCTTGGCCCAGGGTACTCACAATGAGCAGTGCTTC. Protein product: CASSLAQGTHNEQCF.

This clonotype has a handful of counts. The rearrangement joins TRBV7-8 to TRBJ1-2; the D is unclear. V was shortened by 1 base and J by 4 bases, with 10 bases between the two germline ends. The CDR3 loop spans 14 amino acids. CDR1 SGHVS and CDR2 FQNEAQ come from the germline V gene. The CDR3, as DNA: TGTGCCAGCAGCTTAGACGCGGCAACCTATGGCTACACCTTC. Translating gives CASSLDAATYGYTF.

This clonotype was found a few times. The chain recombines TRBV4-1 with TRBJ2-1; D remains ambiguous. Germline CDR1 and CDR2: MGHRA and YSYEKL. V lost 4 bases and J 7 bases, leaving 14 bases between the germline ends. CDR3 length: 14 residues. The CDR3 sequence is CASSPTGPWNEQFF. CDR3 nucleotide sequence: TGCGCCAGCAGCCCGACCGGCCCTTGGAATGAGCAGTTCTTC.

This chain links TRBV20-1 with TRBJ2-3, with 7 bases lining up with TRBD2. This CDR3 is 15 amino acids long. Losses at the gene ends were 1 base for V and 2 bases for J; bases not matched to a gene: 6. Per germline, CDR1 DFQATT and CDR2 SNEGSKA (reference sequence). CDR3 amino acids: CSARVWRGTTDTQYF. CDR3 in DNA: TGCAGTGCTAGAGTTTGGCGGGGGACCACAGATACGCAGTATTTT.

Only a few counts were recorded for this clonotype. The chain couples TRBV6-1 to TRBJ2-4; 9 nucleotides align to TRBD2. CDR1 and CDR2 (germline): MNHNS, SASEGT. Germline trimming cut 10 bases from V and 13 bases from J; bases unmatched to any gene: 23. There are 16 residues in the CDR3. CDR3: CATLAGVSRAVREQYF. The DNA for the CDR3 is TGTGCCACCTTAGCGGGAGTTTCCCGGGCGGTGAGAGAGCAGTACTTC.

The CDR3 region has the DNA TGTGCCAGCAGCTTAAGACAGGGGGTGGACTATGGCTACACCTTC. Translating gives CASSLRQGVDYGYTF. The chain recombines TRBV7-9 with TRBJ1-2; TRBD1 aligns across 9 bases. Germline lookup yields CDR1 SEHNR and CDR2 FQNEAQ (reference sequence). CDR3 length equals 15 residues. The V segment lost 2 bases and the J segment 3 bases; nucleotides outside the gene matches: 4.

V usage is TRBV12-3 or TRBV12-4 and J usage is TRBJ2-3, with 11 bases aligning to TRBD2. Trimming at V came to 6 bases and at J to 5 bases, leaving 16 bases not matched to a gene. The length of the CDR3 is 18 residues. CDR3 region: CASSLIPLAGGRVDTQYF. The CDR3 DNA follows: TGTGCCAGCAGCCTCATACCGCTAGCGGGAGGAAGGGTAGATACGCAGTATTTT.